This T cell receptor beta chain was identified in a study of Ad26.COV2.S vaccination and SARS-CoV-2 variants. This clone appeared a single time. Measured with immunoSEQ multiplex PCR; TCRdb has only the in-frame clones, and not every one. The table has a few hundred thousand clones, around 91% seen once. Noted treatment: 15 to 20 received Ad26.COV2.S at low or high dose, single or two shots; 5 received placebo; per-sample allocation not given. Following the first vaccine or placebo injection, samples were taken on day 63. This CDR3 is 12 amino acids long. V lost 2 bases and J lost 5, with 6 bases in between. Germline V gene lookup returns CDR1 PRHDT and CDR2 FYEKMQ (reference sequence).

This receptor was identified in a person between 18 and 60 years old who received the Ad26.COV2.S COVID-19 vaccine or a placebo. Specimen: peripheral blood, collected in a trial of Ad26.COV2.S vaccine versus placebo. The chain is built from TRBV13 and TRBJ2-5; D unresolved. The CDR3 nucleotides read TGTGCCAGCAGCTTATTTGGGGAGACCCAGTACTTC. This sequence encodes CASSLFGETQYF.